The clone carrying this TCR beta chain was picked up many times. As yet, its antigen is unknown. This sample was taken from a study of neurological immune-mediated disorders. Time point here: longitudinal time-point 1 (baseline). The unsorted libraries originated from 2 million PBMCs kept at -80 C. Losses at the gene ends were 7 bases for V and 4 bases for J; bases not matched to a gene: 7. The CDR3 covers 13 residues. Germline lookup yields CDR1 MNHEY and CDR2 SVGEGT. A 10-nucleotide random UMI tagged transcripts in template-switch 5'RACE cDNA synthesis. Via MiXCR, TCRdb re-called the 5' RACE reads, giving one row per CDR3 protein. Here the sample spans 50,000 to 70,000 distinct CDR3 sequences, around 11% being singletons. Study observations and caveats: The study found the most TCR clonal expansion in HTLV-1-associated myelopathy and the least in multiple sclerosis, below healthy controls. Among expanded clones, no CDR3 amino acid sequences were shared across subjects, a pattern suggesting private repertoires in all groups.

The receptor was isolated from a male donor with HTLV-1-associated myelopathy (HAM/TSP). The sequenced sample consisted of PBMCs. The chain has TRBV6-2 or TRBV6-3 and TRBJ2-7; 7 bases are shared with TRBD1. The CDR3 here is CASNPTGKYEQYF. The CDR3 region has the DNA TGTGCCAGCAACCCGACAGGGAAATACGAGCAGTACTTC.